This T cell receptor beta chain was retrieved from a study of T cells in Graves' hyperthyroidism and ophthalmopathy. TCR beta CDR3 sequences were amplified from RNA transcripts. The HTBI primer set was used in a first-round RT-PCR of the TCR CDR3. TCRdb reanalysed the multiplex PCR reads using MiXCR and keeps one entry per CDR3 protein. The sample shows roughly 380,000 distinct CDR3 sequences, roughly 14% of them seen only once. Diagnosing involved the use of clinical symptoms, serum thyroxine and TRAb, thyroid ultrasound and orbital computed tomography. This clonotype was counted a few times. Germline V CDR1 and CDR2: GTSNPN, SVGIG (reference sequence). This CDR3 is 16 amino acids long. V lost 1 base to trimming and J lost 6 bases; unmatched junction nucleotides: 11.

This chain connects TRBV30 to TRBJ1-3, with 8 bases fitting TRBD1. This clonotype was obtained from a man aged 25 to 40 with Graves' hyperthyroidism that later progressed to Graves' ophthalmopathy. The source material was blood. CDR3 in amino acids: CAWSDLGQGIENTIYF. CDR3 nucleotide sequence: TGTGCCTGGAGTGATTTAGGACAGGGTATCGAAAACACCATATATTTT.